This T cell receptor (beta chain) was profiled in a study of control samples from healthy donors and cancer patients. This clone was seen only a few times. Germline is not matched at one junction end, which may reflect a read error. The germline CDR1 and CDR2 sequences are SEHNR and FQNEAQ (reference sequence). There are 15 residues in the CDR3. Libraries were prepared by immunoSEQ multiplex PCR; TCRdb keeps only in-frame clonotypes and omits some of them. Of about 69,000 clones in the sample, around 90% are singletons; the top ten hold approximately 5.1%. This chain connects TRBV7-9 to TRBJ2-7; 7 nucleotides match TRBD2. The origin of this receptor is a man aged 55 to 70 with colorectal cancer. The sequencing sample was made of PBMCs. CDR3 nucleotide sequence: TGTGCCAGCAGTCCTCCGGGGGGAATCTCCCACGAGCAGTACTTC. Protein: CASSPPGGISHEQYF.